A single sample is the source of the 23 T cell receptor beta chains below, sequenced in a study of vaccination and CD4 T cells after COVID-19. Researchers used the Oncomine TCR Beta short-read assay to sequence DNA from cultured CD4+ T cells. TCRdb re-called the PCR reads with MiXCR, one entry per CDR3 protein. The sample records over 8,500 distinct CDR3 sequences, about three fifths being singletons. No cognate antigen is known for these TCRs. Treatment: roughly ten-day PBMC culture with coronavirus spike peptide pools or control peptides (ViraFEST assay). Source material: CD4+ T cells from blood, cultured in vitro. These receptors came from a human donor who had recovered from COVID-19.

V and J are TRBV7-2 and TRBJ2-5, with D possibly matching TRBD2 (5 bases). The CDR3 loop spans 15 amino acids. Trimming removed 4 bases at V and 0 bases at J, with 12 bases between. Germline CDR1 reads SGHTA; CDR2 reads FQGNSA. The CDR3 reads CASSSRTSYQETQYF. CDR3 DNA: TGTGCCAGCAGCTCCCGGACTTCGTACCAAGAGACCCAGTACTTC.

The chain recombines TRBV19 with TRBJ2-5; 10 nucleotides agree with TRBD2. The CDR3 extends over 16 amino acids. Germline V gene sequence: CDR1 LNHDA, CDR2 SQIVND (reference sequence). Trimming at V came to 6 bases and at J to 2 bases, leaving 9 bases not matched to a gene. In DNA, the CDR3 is TGTGCCAGTAGGACCCCCGGGACTAGCGAACAAGAGACCCAGTACTTC. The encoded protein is CASRTPGTSEQETQYF. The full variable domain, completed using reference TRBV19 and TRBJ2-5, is DGGITQSPKYLFRKEGQNVTLSCEQNLNHDAMYWYRQDPGQGLRLIYYSQIVNDFQKGDIAEGYSVSREKKESFPLTVTSAQKNPTAFYLCASRTPGTSEQETQYFGPGTRLLVL.

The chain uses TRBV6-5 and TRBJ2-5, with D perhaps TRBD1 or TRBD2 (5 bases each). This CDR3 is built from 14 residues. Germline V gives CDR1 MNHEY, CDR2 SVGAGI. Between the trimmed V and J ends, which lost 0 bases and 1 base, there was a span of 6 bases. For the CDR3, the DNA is TGTGCCAGCAGTTACTCCGGGACCCAAGAGACCCAGTACTTC. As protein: CASSYSGTQETQYF.

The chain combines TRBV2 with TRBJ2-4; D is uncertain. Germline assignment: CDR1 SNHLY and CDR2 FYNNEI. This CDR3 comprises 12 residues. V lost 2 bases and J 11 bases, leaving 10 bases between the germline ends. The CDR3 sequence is CASSEQDRVQYF. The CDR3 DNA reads TGTGCCAGCAGTGAACAGGACCGCGTTCAGTACTTC.

The CDR3 region has the DNA TGCAGTGCTAGAGATTTTGGACAGGGCAGAGGGACTAACTATGGCTACACCTTC. This gives the protein CSARDFGQGRGTNYGYTF. The chain recombines TRBV20-1 with TRBJ1-2; 8 bases line up with TRBD1. The CDR3 length is 18 residues. V shed 0 bases and J 0 bases; nucleotides not matched to a gene: 12. Germline V lookup: CDR1 DFQATT, CDR2 SNEGSKA (reference sequence).

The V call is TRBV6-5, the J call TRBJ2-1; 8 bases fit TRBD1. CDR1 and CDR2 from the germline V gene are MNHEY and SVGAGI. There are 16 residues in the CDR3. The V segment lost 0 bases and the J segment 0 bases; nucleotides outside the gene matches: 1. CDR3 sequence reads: CASSYSGTGSYNEQFF. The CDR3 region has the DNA TGTGCCAGCAGTTACTCCGGGACAGGCTCCTACAATGAGCAGTTCTTC.

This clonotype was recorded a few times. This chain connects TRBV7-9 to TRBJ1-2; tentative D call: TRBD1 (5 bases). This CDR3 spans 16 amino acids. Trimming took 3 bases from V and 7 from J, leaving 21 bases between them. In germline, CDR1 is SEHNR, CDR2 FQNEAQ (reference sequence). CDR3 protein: CASSFAEGTQRGGYTF. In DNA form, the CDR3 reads TGTGCCAGCAGCTTTGCAGAAGGGACTCAACGGGGTGGCTACACCTTC.

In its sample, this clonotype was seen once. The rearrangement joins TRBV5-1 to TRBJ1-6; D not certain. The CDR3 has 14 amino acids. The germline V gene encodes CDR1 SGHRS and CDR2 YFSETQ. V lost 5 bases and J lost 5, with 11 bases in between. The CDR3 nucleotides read TGCGCCAGCAGTGCGGGCAGAGATAATTCACCCCTCCACTTT. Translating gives CASSAGRDNSPLHF.

The CDR3 spells CASMRTGGRTEAFF. The CDR3 nucleotides read TGTGCCAGCATGCGGACAGGGGGCAGGACTGAAGCTTTCTTT. The chain carries TRBV12-3 or TRBV12-4 and TRBJ1-1; TRBD1 matches 11 bases. Germline trimming cut 7 bases from V and 5 bases from J; bases unmatched to any gene: 6. CDR3 length equals 14 residues.

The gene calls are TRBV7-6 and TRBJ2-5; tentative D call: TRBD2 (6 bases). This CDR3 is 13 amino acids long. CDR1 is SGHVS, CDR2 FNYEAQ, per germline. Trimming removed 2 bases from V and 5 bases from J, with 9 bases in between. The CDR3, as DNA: TGTGCCAGCAGCTTATTTGCGGGGGAGACCCAGTACTTC. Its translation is CASSLFAGETQYF.

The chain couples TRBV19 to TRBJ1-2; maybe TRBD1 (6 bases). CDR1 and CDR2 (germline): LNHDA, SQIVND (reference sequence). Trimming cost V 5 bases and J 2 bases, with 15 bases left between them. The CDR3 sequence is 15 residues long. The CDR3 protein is CASSLADSINYGYTF. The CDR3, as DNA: TGTGCCAGTAGTCTCGCGGACAGCATCAACTATGGCTACACCTTC.

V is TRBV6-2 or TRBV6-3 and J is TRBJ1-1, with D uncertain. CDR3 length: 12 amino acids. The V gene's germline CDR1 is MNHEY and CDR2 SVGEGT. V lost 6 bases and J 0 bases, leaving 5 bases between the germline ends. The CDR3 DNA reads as TGTGCCAGCAGGCCAGTGAACACTGAAGCTTTCTTT. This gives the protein CASRPVNTEAFF.

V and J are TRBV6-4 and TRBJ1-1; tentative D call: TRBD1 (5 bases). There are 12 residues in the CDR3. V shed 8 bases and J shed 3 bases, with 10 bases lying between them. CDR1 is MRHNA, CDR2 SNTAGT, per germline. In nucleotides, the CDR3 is TGTGCCAGCCGTGGGACGGACACTGAAGCTTTCTTT. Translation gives CASRGTDTEAFF.

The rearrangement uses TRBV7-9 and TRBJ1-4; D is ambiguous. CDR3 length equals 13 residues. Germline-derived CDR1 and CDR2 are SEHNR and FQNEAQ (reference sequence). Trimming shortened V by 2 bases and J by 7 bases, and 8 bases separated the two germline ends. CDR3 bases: TGTGCCAGCAGCTTAAGTGGCAGTGAAAAACTGTTTTTT. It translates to CASSLSGSEKLFF.

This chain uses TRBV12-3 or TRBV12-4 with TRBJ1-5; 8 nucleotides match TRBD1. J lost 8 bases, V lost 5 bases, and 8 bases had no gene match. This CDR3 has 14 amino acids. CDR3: CASSPRTGLEPQHF. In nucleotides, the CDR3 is TGTGCCAGCAGTCCTAGGACAGGGCTGGAGCCCCAGCATTTT.

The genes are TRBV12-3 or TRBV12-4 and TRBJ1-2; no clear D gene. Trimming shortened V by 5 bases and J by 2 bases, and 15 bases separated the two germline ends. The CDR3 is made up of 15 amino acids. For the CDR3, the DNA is TGTGCCAGCAGTCTCCGGGAACGGACCAACTATGGCTACACCTTC. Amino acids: CASSLRERTNYGYTF.

This CDR3 reads CASSFRTGPNTGELFF. CDR3 coding DNA: TGTGCCAGCAGTTTCCGGACAGGGCCGAACACCGGGGAGCTGTTTTTT. This chain connects TRBV27 to TRBJ2-2; 8 bases are shared with TRBD1. The CDR3 covers 16 residues. From germline, CDR1 is MNHEY and CDR2 SMNVEV (reference sequence). V lost 3 bases, J lost 0 bases, and 3 bases stayed unmatched.

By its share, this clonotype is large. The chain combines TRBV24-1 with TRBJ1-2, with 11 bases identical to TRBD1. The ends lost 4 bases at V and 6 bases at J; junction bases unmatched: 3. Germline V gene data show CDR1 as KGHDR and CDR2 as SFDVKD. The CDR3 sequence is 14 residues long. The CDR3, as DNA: TGTGCCACCAGTGACCCGGGACAGGGGGATGGCTACACCTTC. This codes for CATSDPGQGDGYTF.

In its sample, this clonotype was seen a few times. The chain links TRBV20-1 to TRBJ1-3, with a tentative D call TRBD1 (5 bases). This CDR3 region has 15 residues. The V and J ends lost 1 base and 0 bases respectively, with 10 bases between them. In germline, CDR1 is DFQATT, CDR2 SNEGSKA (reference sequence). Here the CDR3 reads CSARAQAASGNTIYF. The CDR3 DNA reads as TGCAGTGCTAGAGCACAGGCGGCCTCTGGAAACACCATATATTTT.

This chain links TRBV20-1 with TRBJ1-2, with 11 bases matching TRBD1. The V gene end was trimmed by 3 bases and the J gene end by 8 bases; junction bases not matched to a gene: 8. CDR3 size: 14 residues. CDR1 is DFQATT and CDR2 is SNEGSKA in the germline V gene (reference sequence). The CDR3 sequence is CSARGSGQGGGYTF. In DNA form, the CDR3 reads TGCAGTGCTAGGGGATCGGGACAGGGGGGCGGCTACACCTTC.

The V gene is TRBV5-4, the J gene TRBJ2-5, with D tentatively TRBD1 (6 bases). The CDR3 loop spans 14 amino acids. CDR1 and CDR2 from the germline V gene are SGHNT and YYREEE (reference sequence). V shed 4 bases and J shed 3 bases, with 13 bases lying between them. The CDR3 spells CASSHWDTEETQYF. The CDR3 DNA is TGTGCCAGCAGCCACTGGGACACCGAAGAGACCCAGTACTTC.

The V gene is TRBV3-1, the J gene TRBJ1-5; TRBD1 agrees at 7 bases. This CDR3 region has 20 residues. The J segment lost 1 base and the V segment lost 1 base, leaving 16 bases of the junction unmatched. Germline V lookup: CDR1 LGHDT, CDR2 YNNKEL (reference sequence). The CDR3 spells CASSQAWTTGIPGSNQPQHF. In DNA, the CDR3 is TGTGCCAGCAGCCAAGCTTGGACGACAGGGATCCCCGGAAGCAATCAGCCCCAGCATTTT.

This CDR3 is CASSSPGQGNYGYTF. As DNA, the CDR3 is TGTGCCAGCAGTTCCCCGGGACAGGGGAATTATGGCTACACCTTC. The rearrangement uses TRBV6-5 and TRBJ1-2; 10 nucleotides align to TRBD1. The germline V gene encodes CDR1 MNHEY and CDR2 SVGAGI. The CDR3 sequence is 15 residues long. Germline trimming cut 4 bases from V and 5 bases from J; bases unmatched to any gene: 7.